The text below deals with one TCR beta chain. Germline V gene data show CDR1 as SGHNT and CDR2 as YYREEE (reference sequence). The CDR3 is made up of 15 amino acids. The V gene end was trimmed by 1 base and the J gene end by 2 bases; junction bases not matched to a gene: 2. This sample is drawn from a study of cytotoxic CD8 clonotypes in ibrutinib-treated CLL. Data came from immunoSEQ multiplex PCR; TCRdb stores just in-frame clones and leaves some out. The sample shows over 120,000 clones, 75% to 85% of them seen only once. The rearrangement joins TRBV5-4 to TRBJ2-5, with 10 nucleotides matching TRBD2. Sequencing used PBMCs, obtained after 12 months of ibrutinib treatment. This clonotype originated in a human donor with chronic lymphocytic leukemia. This CDR3 is CASSLLAGVQETQYF. The CDR3 DNA reads as TGTGCCAGCAGCTTGCTAGCGGGAGTGCAAGAGACCCAGTACTTC.